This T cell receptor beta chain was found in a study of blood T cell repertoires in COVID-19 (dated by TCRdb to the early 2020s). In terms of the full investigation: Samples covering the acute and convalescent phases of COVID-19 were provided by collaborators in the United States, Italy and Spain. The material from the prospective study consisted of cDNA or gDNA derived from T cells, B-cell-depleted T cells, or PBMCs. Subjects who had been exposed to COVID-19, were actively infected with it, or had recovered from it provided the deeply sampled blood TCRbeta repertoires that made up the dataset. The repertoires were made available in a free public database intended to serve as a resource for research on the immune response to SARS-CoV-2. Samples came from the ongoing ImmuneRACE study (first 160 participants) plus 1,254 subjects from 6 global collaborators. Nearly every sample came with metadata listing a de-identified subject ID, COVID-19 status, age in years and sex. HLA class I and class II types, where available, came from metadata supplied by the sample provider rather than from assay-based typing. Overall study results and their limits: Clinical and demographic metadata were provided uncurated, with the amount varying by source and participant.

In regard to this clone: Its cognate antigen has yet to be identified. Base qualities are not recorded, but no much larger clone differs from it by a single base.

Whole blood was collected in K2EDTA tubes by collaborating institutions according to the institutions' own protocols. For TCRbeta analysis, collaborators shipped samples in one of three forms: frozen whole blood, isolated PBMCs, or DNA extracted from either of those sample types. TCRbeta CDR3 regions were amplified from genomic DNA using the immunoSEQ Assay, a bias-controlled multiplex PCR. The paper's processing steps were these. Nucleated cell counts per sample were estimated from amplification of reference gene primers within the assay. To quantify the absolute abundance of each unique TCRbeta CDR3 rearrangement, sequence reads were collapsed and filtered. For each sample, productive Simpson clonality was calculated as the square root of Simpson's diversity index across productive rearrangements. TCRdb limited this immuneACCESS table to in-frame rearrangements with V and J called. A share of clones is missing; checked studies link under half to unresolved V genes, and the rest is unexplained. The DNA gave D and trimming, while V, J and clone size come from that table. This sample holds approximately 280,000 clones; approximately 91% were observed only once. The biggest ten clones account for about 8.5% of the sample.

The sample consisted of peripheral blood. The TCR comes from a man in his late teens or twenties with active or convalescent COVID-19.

The DNA sequence is as follows: TGTGCCAGCAGTTGGGGGGGGGAAGGCGGCTACACCTTC. This sequence encodes CASSWGGEGGYTF. In this chain, TRBV6-5 is recombined with TRBJ1-2; a tentative D call is TRBD1 (5 bases match). Sequences MNHEY (CDR1) and SVGAGI (CDR2) are obtained from the germline V gene. The CDR3 runs 13 amino acids, cysteine and phenylalanine included. Only the CDR3 DNA is retained, 39 bases long and in frame from the first base. V lost 4 bases and J lost 8 bases; the stretch between them is 14 bases long.